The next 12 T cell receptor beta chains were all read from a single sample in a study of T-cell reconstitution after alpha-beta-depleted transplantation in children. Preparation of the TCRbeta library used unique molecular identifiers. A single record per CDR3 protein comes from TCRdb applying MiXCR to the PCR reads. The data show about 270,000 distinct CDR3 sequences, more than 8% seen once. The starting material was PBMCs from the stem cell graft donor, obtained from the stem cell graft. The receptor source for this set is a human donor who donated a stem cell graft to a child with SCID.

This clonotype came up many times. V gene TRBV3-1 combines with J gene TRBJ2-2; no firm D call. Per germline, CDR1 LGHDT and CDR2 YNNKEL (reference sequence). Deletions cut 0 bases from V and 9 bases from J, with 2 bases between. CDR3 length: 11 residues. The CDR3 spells CASSQDRELFF. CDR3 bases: TGTGCCAGCAGCCAAGACCGGGAGCTGTTTTTT.

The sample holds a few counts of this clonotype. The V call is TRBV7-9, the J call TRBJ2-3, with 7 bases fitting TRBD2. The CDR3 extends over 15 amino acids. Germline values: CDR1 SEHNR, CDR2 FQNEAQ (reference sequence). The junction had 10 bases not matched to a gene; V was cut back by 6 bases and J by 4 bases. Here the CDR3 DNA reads TGTGCCAGCAGTCCTCTCGCGGGGGTGGCAGATACGCAGTATTTT. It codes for CASSPLAGVADTQYF.

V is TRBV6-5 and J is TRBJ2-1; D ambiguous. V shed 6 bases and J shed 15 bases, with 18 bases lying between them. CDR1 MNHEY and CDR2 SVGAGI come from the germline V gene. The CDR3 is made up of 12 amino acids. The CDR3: CASSASGGPWFF. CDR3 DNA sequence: TGTGCCAGCAGCGCCTCAGGCGGTCCGTGGTTCTTC.

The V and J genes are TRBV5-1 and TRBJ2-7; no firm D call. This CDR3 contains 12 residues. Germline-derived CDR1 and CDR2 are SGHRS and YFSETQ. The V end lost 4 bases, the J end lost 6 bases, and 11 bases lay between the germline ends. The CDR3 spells CASSPDGFEQYF. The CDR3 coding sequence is TGCGCCAGCAGCCCTGATGGGTTCGAGCAGTACTTC. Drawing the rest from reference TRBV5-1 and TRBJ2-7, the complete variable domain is KAGVTQTPRYLIKTRGQQVTLSCSPISGHRSVSWYQQTPGQGLQFLFEYFSETQRNKGNFPGRFSGRQFSNSRSEMNVSTLELGDSALYLCASSPDGFEQYFGPGTRLTVT.

The CDR3, as DNA: TGTGCCAGCAGCTTCCGGACAGGGGCATTGGGCAATGAGCAGTTCTTC. This sequence encodes CASSFRTGALGNEQFF. The chain links TRBV5-5 to TRBJ2-1; 9 nucleotides align to TRBD1. Germline CDR1 and CDR2: SGHKS and YYEKEE (reference sequence). The length of the CDR3 is 16 residues. With V trimmed by 2 bases and J by 6 bases, 9 bases remained unmatched.

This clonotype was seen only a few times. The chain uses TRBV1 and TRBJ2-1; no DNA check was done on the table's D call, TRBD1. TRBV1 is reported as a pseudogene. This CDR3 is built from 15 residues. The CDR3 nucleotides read TGCACCAGCAGCCAAGGGGACAGGTGCTTAAATGAGCAGTTCTTC. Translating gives CTSSQGDRCLNEQFF.

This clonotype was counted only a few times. The DNA of the CDR3 is TGTGCCAGCAGTTCCCCCCTTCTAGCGGGGGCGGGGGAGCAGTACTTC. Amino acid sequence: CASSSPLLAGAGEQYF. The chain joins TRBV27 to TRBJ2-7; 10 nucleotides align to TRBD2. The CDR3 spans 16 residues. From germline, CDR1 is MNHEY and CDR2 SMNVEV (reference sequence). The V gene end was trimmed by 4 bases and the J gene end by 7 bases; junction bases not matched to a gene: 13.

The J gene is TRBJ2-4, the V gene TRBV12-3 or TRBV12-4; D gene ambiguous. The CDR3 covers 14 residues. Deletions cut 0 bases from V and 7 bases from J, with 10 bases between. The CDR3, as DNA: TGTGCCAGCAGTTTAGCGGGTGAAGCCAACATTCAGTACTTC. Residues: CASSLAGEANIQYF.

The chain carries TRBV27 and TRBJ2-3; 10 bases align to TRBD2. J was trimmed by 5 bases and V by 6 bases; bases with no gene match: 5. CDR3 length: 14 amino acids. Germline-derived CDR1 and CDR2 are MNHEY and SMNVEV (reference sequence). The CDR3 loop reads CASRSGGAIDTQYF. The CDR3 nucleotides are TGTGCCAGCAGGAGCGGGGGGGCCATAGATACGCAGTATTTT.

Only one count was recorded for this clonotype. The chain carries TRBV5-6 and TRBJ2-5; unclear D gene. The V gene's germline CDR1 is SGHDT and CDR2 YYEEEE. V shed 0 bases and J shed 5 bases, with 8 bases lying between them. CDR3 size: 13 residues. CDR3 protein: CASSLALRETQYF. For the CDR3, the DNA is TGTGCCAGCAGCTTGGCCCTCAGGGAGACCCAGTACTTC.

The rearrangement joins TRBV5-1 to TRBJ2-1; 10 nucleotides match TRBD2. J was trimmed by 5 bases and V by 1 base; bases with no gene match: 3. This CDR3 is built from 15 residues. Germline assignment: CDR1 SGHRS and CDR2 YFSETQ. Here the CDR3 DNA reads TGCGCCAGCAGCTTGTGGGGACTAGCGCACAATGAGCAGTTCTTC. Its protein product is CASSLWGLAHNEQFF.

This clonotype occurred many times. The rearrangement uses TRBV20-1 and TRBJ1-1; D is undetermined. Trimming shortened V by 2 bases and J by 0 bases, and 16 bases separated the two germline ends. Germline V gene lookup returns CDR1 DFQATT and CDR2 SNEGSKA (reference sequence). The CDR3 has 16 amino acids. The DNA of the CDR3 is TGCAGTGCTAGACCGAGTTGGTCCGCCATGAACACTGAAGCTTTCTTT. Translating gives CSARPSWSAMNTEAFF.